This T cell receptor (beta chain) was identified in a study of cytomegalovirus exposure and HLA in healthy donors. The PCR used 60 Vbeta and 13 Jbeta primers. Clones were read by immunoSEQ multiplex PCR, and TCRdb kept only the in-frame ones, dropping some. The sample carries fewer than 90,000 clones, roughly four fifths recorded once. Germline V lookup: CDR1 MNHEY, CDR2 SVGAGI. V shed 6 bases, J shed 2 bases, and the junction held 5 bases outside the gene matches. The CDR3 is made up of 15 amino acids. As for this clone: Its antigen is unidentified.

Study outcomes and limitations: The likely explanation for a cluster of highly shared sequence variants was sequencing artifact. Later on, analysis showed that most CMV-associated TCR beta chains appeared to be HLA-restricted. Fewer N-insertions (relative to the roughly 720-donor mean) were reportedly seen in an Asian-associated ancestry cluster in a later analysis. In a later analysis, a missense DCLRE1C variant was linked to TCR beta V- and J-gene trimming.

This sequence originates from a human donor in good health. The sequenced sample consisted of PBMCs. This chain links TRBV6-5 with TRBJ2-1; 9 bases line up with TRBD2. The CDR3 region has the DNA TGTGCCAGCAGCGGGGCTAGCGGGGCCTACAATGAGCAGTTCTTC. This encodes CASSGASGAYNEQFF.